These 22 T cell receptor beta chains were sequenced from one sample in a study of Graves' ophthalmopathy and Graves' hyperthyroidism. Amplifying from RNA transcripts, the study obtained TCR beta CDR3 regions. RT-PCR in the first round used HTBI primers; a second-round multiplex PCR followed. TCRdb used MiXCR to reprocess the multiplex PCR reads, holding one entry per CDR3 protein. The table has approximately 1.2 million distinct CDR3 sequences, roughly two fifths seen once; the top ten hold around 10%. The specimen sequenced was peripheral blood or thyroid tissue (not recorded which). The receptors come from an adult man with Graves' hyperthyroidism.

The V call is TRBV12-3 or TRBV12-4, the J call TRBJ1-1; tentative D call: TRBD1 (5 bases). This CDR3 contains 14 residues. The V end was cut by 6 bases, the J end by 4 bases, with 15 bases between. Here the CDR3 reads CASRTGGSLTEAFF. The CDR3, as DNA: TGTGCCAGCAGGACCGGGGGGTCGCTCACTGAAGCTTTCTTT.

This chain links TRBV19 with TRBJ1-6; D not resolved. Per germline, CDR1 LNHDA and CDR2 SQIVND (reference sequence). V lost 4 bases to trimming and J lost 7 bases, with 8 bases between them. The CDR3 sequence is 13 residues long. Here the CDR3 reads CASSTLQNSPLHF. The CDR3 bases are TGTGCCAGTAGTACCTTACAGAATTCACCCCTCCACTTT.

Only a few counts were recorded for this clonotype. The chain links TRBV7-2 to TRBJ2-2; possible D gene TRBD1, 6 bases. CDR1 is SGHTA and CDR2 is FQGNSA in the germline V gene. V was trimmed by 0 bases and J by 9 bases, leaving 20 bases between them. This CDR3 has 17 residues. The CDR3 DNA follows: TGTGCCAGCAGCTTAGCGGGGGCAGGGATGATTCTACGGGAGCTGTTTTTT. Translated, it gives CASSLAGAGMILRELFF.

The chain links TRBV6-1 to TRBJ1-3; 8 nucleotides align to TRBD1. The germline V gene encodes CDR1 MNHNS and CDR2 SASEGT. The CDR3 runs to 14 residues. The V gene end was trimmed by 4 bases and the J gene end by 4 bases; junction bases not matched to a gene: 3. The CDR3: CASSGTGPGNTIYF. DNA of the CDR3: TGTGCCAGCAGTGGGACAGGGCCCGGAAACACCATATATTTT.

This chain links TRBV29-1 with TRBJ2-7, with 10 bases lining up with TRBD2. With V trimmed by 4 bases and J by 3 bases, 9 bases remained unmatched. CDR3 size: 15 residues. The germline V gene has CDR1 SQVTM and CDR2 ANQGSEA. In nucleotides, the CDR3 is TGCAGCGTTGTAGGCACGGGACTAGCGAGCTACGAGCAGTACTTC. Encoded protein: CSVVGTGLASYEQYF.

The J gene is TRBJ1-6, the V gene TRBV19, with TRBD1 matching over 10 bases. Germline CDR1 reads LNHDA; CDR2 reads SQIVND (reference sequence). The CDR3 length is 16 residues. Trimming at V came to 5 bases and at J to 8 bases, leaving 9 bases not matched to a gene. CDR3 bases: TGTGCCAGTAGTTCTACCGGGACAGGGGTCTATTCACCCCTCCACTTT. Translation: CASSSTGTGVYSPLHF.

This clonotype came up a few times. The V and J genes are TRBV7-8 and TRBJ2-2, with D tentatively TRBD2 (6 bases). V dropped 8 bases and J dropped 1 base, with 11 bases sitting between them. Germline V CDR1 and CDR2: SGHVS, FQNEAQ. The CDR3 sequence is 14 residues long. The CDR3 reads CASPRGENTGELFF. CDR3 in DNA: TGTGCCAGCCCTCGCGGGGAGAACACCGGGGAGCTGTTTTTT. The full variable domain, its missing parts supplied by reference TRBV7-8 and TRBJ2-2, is GAGVSQSPRYKVAKRGQDVALRCDPISGHVSLFWYQQALGQGPEFLTYFQNEAQLDKSGLPSDRFFAERPEGSVSTLKIQRTQQEDSAVYLCASPRGENTGELFFGEGSRLTVL.

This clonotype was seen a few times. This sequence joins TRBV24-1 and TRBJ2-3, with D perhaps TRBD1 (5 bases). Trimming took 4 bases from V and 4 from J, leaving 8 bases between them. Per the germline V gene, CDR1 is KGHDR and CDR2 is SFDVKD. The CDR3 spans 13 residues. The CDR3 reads CATSDRAADTQYF. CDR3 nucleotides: TGTGCCACCAGTGACAGGGCGGCAGATACGCAGTATTTT.

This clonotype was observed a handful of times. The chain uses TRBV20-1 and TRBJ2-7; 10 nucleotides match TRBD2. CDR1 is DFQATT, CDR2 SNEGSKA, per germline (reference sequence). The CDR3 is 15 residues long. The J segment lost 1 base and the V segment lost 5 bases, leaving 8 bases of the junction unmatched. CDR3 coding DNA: TGCAGTGCTTCATCTAGCGGGAGTATTTCCTACGAGCAGTACTTC. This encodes CSASSSGSISYEQYF.

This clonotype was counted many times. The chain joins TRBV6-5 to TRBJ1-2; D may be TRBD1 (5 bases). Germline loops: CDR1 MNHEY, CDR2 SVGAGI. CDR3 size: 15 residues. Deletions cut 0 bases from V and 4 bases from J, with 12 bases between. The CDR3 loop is CASSYSRQGSYGYTF. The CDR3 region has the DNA TGTGCCAGCAGTTACTCGAGGCAGGGAAGCTATGGCTACACCTTC.

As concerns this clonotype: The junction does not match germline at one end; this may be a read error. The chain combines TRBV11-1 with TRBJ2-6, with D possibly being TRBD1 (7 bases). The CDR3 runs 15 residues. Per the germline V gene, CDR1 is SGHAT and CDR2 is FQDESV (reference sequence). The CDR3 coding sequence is TGTGCCAGCAGCCCATCAGGGGGGATCCCCTACGAGCAGCACTTC. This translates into CASSPSGGIPYEQHF.

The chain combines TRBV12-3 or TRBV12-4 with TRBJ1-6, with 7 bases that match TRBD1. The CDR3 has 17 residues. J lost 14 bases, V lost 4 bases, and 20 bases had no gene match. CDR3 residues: CASSSGYGRYRGDTLHF. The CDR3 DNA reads TGTGCCAGCAGTTCGGGCTACGGACGATACAGGGGTGACACCCTCCACTTT.

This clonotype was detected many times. The CDR3, as DNA: TGTGCCAGCAGCAAAAGCGACACAGTAAAAGCTTTCTTT. Protein product: CASSKSDTVKAFF. The genes are TRBV9 and TRBJ1-1; the D is unclear. In germline, CDR1 is SGDLS, CDR2 YYNGEE. The CDR3 consists of 13 residues. V was clipped by 4 bases and J by 9 bases, with 16 bases between them. The variable domain in full, completed from reference TRBV9 and TRBJ1-1, reads DSGVTQTPKHLITATGQRVTLRCSPRSGDLSVYWYQQSLDQGLQFLIQYYNGEERAKGNILERFSAQQFPDLHSELNLSSLELGDSALYFCASSKSDTVKAFFGQGTRLTVV.

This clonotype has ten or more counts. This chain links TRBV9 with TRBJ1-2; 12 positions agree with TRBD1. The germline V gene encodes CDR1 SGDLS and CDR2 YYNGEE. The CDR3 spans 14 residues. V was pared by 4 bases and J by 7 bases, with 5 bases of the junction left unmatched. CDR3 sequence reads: CASSRRDRGPGYTF. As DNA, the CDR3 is TGTGCCAGCAGCCGCCGGGACAGGGGGCCTGGCTACACCTTC.

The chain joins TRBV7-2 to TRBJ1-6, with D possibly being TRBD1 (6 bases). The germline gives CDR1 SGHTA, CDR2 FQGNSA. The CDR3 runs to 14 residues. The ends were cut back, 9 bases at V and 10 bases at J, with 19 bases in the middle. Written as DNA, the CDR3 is TGTGCCAGTCGAAATTCAGGGGCGTACTCACCCCTCCACTTT. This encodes CASRNSGAYSPLHF.

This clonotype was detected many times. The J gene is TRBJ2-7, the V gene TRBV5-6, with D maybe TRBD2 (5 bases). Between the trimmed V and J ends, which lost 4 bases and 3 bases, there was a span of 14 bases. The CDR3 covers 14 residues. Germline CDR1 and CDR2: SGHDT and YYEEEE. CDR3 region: CASSRTGRNYEQYF. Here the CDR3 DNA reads TGTGCCAGCAGCCGGACTGGACGGAACTACGAGCAGTACTTC.

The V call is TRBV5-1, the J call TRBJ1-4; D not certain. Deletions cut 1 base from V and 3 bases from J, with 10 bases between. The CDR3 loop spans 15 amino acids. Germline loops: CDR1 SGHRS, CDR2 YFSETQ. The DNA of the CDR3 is TGCGCCAGCAGCTTGACGTCAGGAGCTAATGAAAAACTGTTTTTT. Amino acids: CASSLTSGANEKLFF.

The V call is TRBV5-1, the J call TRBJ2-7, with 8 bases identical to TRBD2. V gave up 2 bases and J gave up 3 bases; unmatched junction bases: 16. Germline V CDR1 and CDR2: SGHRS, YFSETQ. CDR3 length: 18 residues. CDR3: CASSLSGVSGTFLYEQYF. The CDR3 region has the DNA TGCGCCAGCAGCTTATCGGGGGTTAGCGGGACCTTTCTCTACGAGCAGTACTTC.

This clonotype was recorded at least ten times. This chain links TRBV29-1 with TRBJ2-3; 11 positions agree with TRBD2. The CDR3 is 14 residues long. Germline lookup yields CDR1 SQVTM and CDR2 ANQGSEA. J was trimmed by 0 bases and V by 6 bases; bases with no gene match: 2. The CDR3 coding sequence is TGCAGCGTGGGACTAGCGGCTAGCACAGATACGCAGTATTTT. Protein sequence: CSVGLAASTDTQYF.

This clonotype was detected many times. This chain's CDR3 is CASSLERSGYTF. The CDR3 DNA reads TGTGCCAGTAGTCTCGAACGTTCTGGCTACACCTTC. The chain couples TRBV19 to TRBJ1-2, with D uncertain. V dropped 5 bases and J dropped 7 bases, with 11 bases sitting between them. The CDR3 has 12 residues. Germline CDR1 is LNHDA and CDR2 is SQIVND (reference sequence).

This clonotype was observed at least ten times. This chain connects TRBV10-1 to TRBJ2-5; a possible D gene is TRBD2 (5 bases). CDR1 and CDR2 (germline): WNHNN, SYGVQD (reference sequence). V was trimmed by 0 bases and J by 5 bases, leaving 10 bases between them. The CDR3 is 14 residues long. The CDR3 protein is CASSESRGLETQYF. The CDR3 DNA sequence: TGCGCCAGCAGTGAGTCTCGAGGGTTGGAGACCCAGTACTTC.

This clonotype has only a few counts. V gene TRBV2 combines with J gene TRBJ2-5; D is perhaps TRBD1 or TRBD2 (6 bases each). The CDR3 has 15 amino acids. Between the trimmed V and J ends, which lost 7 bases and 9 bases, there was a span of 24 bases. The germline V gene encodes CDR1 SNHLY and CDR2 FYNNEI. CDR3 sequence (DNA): TGTGCCAGCACCGAGGAGGGGGTCATTCAGCGGCCCCAGTACTTC. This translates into CASTEEGVIQRPQYF.